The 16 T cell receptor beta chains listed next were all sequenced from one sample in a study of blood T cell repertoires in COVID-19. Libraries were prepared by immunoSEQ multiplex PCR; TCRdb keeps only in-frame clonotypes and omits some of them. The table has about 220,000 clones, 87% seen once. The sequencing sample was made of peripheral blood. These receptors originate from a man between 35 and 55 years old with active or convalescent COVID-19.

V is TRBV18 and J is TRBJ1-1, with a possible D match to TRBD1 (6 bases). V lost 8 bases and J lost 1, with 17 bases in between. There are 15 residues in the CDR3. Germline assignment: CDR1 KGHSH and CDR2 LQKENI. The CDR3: CASRGGPRRNTEAFF. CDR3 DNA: TGTGCCAGCCGGGGGGGGCCCAGAAGGAACACTGAAGCTTTCTTT.

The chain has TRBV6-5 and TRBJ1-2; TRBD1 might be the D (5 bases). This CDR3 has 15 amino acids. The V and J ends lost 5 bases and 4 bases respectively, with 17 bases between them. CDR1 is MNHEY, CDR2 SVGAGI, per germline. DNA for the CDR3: TGTGCCAGCAGTCCCCTCCGGCAGGGAGGCTATGGCTACACCTTC. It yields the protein CASSPLRQGGYGYTF.

The chain's CDR3 is CASSFRGGNEQYF. Here the CDR3 DNA reads TGTGCCAGCAGTTTTAGGGGCGGGAACGAGCAGTACTTC. The V and J genes are TRBV27 and TRBJ2-7, with D possibly TRBD2 on 6 matching bases. The V end lost 3 bases, the J end lost 5 bases, and 11 bases lay between the germline ends. Per germline, CDR1 MNHEY and CDR2 SMNVEV (reference sequence). The CDR3 extends over 13 amino acids.

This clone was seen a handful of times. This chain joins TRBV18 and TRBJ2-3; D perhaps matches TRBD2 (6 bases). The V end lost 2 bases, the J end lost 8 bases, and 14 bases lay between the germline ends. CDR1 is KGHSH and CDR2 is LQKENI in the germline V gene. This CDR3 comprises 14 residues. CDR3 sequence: CASSPGGSLSTQYF. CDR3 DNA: TGTGCCAGCTCACCAGGGGGGAGCCTGAGTACGCAGTATTTT.

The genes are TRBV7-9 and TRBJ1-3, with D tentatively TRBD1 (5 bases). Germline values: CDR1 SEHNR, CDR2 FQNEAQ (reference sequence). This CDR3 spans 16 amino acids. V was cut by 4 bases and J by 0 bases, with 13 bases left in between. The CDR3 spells CASSSEGLLSGNTIYF. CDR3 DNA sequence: TGTGCCAGCAGCTCAGAGGGACTTCTCTCTGGAAACACCATATATTTT.

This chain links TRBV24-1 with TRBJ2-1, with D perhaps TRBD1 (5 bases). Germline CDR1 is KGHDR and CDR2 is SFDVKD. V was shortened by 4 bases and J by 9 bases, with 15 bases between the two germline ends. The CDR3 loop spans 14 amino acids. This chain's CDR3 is CATSDLWQGGEQFF. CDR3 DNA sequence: TGTGCCACCAGTGACCTTTGGCAGGGCGGTGAGCAGTTCTTC.

The chain's CDR3 is CASSLKGPLSGNTIYF. The CDR3 nucleotides read TGTGCCAGCAGTTTAAAGGGGCCCCTCTCTGGAAACACCATATATTTT. The V gene is TRBV27, the J gene TRBJ1-3; the D gene is possibly TRBD1 (5 bases). The CDR3 covers 16 residues. Deletions cut 2 bases from V and 0 bases from J, with 11 bases between. Germline lookup yields CDR1 MNHEY and CDR2 SMNVEV (reference sequence).

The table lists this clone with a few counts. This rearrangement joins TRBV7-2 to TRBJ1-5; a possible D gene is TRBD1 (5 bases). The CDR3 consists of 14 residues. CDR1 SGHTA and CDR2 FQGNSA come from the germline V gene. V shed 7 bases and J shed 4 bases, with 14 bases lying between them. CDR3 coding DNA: TGTGCCAGCACCCTCGACAGAACTAATCAGCCCCAGCATTTT. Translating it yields CASTLDRTNQPQHF. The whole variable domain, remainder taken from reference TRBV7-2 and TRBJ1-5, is GAGVSQSPSNKVTEKGKDVELRCDPISGHTALYWYRQSLGQGLEFLIYFQGNSAPDKSGLPSDRFSAERTGGSVSTLTIQRTQQEDSAVYLCASTLDRTNQPQHFGDGTRLSIL.

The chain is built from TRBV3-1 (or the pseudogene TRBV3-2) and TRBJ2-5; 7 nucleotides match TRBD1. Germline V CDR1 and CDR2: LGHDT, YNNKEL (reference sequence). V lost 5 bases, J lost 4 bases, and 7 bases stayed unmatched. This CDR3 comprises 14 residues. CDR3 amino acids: CASSNRQGRETQYF. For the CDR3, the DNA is TGTGCCAGCAGCAACCGACAGGGTAGAGAGACCCAGTACTTC.

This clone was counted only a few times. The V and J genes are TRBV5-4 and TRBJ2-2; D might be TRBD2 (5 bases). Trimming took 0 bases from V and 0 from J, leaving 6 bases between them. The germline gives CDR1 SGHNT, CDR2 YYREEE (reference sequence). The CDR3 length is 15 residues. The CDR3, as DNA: TGTGCCAGCAGCTTGGAGACTACGAACACCGGGGAGCTGTTTTTT. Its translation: CASSLETTNTGELFF.

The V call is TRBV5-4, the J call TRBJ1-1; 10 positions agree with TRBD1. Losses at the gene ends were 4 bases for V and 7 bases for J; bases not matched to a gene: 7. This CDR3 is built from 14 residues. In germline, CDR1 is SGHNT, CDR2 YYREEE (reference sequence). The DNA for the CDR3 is TGTGCCAGCAGCCTTACGGACAGGGGGGTTGAAGCTTTCTTT. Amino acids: CASSLTDRGVEAFF.

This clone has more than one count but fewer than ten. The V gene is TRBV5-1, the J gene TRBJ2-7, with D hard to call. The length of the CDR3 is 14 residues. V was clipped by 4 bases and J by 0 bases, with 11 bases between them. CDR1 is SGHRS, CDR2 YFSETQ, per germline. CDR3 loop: CASSPLGLSYEQYF. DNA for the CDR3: TGCGCCAGCAGCCCCTTGGGCCTCTCCTACGAGCAGTACTTC.

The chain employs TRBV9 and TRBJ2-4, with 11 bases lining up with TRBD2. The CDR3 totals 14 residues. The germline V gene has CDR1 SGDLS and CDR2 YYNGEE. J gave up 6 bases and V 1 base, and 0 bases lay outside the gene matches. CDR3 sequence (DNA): TGTGCCAGCAGCGTAACTAGCGGGGGAAACATTCAGTACTTC. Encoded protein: CASSVTSGGNIQYF.

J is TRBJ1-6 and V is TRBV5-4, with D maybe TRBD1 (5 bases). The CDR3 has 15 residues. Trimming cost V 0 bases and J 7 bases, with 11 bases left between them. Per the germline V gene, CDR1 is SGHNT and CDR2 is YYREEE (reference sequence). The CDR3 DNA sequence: TGTGCCAGCAGCTTGGGGACGGGGGGGAATTCACCCCTCCACTTT. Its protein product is CASSLGTGGNSPLHF.

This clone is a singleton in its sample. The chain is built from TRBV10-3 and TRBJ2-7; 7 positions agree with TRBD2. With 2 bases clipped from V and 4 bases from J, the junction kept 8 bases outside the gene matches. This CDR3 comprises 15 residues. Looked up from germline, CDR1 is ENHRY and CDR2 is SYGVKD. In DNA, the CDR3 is TGTGCCATCAGTGAGGGGTGGGACGGGAGGTACGAGCAGTACTTC. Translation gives CAISEGWDGRYEQYF.

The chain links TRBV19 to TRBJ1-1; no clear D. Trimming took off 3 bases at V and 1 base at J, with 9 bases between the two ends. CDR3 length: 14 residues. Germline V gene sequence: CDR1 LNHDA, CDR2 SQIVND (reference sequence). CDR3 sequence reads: CASSMGHTNTEAFF. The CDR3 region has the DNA TGTGCCAGTAGTATGGGCCACACGAACACTGAAGCTTTCTTT.